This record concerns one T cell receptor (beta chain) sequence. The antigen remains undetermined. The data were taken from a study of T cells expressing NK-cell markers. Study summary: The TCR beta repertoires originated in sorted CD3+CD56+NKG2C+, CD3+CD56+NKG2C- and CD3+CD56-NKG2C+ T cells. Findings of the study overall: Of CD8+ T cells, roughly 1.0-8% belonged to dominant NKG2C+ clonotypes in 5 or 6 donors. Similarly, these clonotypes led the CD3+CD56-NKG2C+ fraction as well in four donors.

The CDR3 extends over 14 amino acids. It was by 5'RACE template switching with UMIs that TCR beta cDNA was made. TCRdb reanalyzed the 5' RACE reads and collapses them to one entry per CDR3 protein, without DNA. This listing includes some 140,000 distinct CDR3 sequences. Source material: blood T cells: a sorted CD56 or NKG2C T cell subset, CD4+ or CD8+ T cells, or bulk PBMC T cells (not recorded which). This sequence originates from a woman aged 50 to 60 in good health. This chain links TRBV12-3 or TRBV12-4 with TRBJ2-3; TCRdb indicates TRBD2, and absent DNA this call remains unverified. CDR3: CASSAGAGTDTQYF.